This TCR beta chain was observed in a study of OX40 agonist ivuxolimab in advanced cancers. Only in-frame clones appear in the TCRdb table, and some are missing; sequencing was by immunoSEQ multiplex PCR. The top ten hold over 0.55% of the sample, which has about 50,000 clones, around 83% seen once. The receptor was isolated from an adult with an advanced solid tumor such as melanoma, head and neck, liver or kidney cancer. This material consisted of CD4+ or CD8+ T cells sorted from blood, taken in a trial of the OX40 agonist ivuxolimab.

CDR3 sequence: CASSLSGGDEQYF. In DNA, the CDR3 is TGTGCCAGCAGTTTGAGCGGGGGGGACGAGCAGTACTTC. The gene calls are TRBV28 and TRBJ2-7, with 10 bases matching TRBD2. The CDR3 runs to 13 residues. V lost 3 bases, J lost 5 bases, and 1 base stayed unmatched. Germline lookup yields CDR1 MDHEN and CDR2 SYDVKM.